This entry features one T cell receptor (beta chain) sequence. The antigen remains undetermined. This sample stems from a study of CD8+ T cells in alopecia areata. General observations from the study: Higher clonality than in normal scalp was seen in lesional scalp, especially alopecia totalis/universalis.

Once RNA had been extracted, it was reverse transcribed into cDNA to act as the sequencing template. Sequencing used immunoSEQ multiplex PCR; TCRdb keeps in-frame clones, though not all of them. Counted here are 200,000 to 250,000 clones, under 75% occurring once; the ten biggest clones make up 1.6%. As for treatment: oral pan-JAK inhibitor, 5-10 mg twice daily. Trimming stripped 6 bases from V and 3 bases from J, with 15 bases between. The germline CDR1 and CDR2 sequences are ENHRY and SYGVKD. The CDR3 covers 14 residues. The chain links TRBV10-3 to TRBJ2-7, with D tentatively TRBD1 (6 bases). Specimen: CD4+ T cells sorted from blood, collected at week 4, from a patient treated with tofacitinib. The receptor's source is a human donor with alopecia areata. In nucleotides, the CDR3 is TGTGCCATCAGCGAATCCGGGACAAGCTACGAGCAGTACTTC. This codes for CAISESGTSYEQYF.